These 20 T cell receptor beta chains came from one sample sequenced in a study of vaccination and CD4 T cells after COVID-19. Treatment defined: approximately nine-day PBMC culture with coronavirus spike peptide pools or control peptides (ViraFEST assay). These receptors have no identified antigens. Once obtained from cultured CD4+ T cells, the DNA was sequenced using the Oncomine TCR Beta short-read assay. In TCRdb, the PCR reads were re-called with MiXCR into one record per CDR3 protein. The data show 15,000 to 20,000 distinct CDR3 sequences, 45% seen once. This material consisted of CD4+ T cells from blood, cultured in vitro, taken before SARS-CoV-2 vaccination. The receptors originated from a human donor who received a COVID-19 vaccine.

This clonotype was seen only a few times. CDR3 protein: CASSRNPPGGGNSPLHF. In DNA, the CDR3 is TGTGCCAGTAGCCGCAACCCCCCGGGTGGTGGGAATTCACCCCTCCACTTT. V and J are TRBV19 and TRBJ1-6, with D hard to call. This CDR3 contains 17 residues. Germline-derived CDR1 and CDR2 are LNHDA and SQIVND (reference sequence). Deletions cut 6 bases from V and 7 bases from J, with 22 bases between.

The rearrangement uses TRBV18 and TRBJ2-7, with 10 bases lining up with TRBD1. The CDR3 loop spans 15 amino acids. The germline V gene encodes CDR1 KGHSH and CDR2 LQKENI. With V trimmed by 5 bases and J by 3 bases, 7 bases remained unmatched. CDR3 DNA sequence: TGTGCCAGCTCAGACTACGGGACAGGGGACTACGAGCAGTACTTC. It yields the protein CASSDYGTGDYEQYF.

The rearrangement links TRBV2 to TRBJ2-5, with TRBD2 matching over 9 bases. Germline loops: CDR1 SNHLY, CDR2 FYNNEI. J lost 2 bases, V lost 7 bases, and 5 bases had no gene match. CDR3 size: 14 residues. The CDR3 region has the DNA TGTGCCAGCACTGCGGCGGGGGGGCAAGAGACCCAGTACTTC. This translates into CASTAAGGQETQYF. Full variable domain (rest looked up from reference TRBV2 and TRBJ2-5): EPEVTQTPSHQVTQMGQEVILRCVPISNHLYFYWYRQILGQKVEFLVSFYNNEISEKSEIFDDQFSVERPDGSNFTLKIRSTKLEDSAMYFCASTAAGGQETQYFGPGTRLLVL.

This clonotype was counted only a few times. This chain links TRBV6-1 with TRBJ1-5; unclear D gene. Trimming shortened V by 3 bases and J by 3 bases, and 15 bases separated the two germline ends. This CDR3 has 16 amino acids. Germline loops: CDR1 MNHNS, CDR2 SASEGT. DNA for the CDR3: TGTGCCAGCAGTGATCCCGGGCCATCCCACAATCAGCCCCAGCATTTT. It codes for CASSDPGPSHNQPQHF.

CDR3 loop: CASTKQGSGNQPQHF. The CDR3, as DNA: TGTGCCAGCACTAAACAGGGTAGTGGGAACCAGCCCCAGCATTTT. The chain employs TRBV6-1 and TRBJ1-5, with D perhaps TRBD1 (6 bases). CDR3 length: 15 residues. V lost 7 bases to trimming and J lost 7 bases, with 20 bases between them. The germline CDR1 and CDR2 sequences are MNHNS and SASEGT.

This clonotype was seen a few times. V and J are TRBV6-5 and TRBJ1-2, with a weak D call TRBD1 (6 bases). The germline V and J ends were trimmed by 3 bases and 5 bases, with 13 bases remaining between them. From germline, CDR1 is MNHEY and CDR2 SVGAGI. The CDR3 is 14 residues long. CDR3 bases: TGTGCCAGCAGTTATGGGGGCGCACGGTATGGCTACACCTTC. Translating it yields CASSYGGARYGYTF.

The V and J genes are TRBV27 and TRBJ2-3; D ambiguous. From germline, CDR1 is MNHEY and CDR2 SMNVEV (reference sequence). The germline V and J ends were trimmed by 2 bases and 0 bases, with 6 bases remaining between them. The CDR3 sequence is 14 residues long. The DNA for the CDR3 is TGTGCCAGCAGTTTACGAAAGAGCACAGATACGCAGTATTTT. Its translation is CASSLRKSTDTQYF.

Only a few counts were recorded for this clonotype. This sequence joins TRBV15 and TRBJ1-6; TRBD1 aligns across 7 bases. The J segment lost 8 bases and the V segment lost 5 bases, leaving 9 bases of the junction unmatched. The CDR3 has 15 residues. CDR1 is LNHNV and CDR2 is YYDKDF in the germline V gene (reference sequence). The CDR3 coding sequence is TGTGCCACCAGCTACCTTAGGGGGCTCGATTCACCCCTCCACTTT. Protein product: CATSYLRGLDSPLHF.

This clonotype was counted only a few times. V is TRBV12-3 or TRBV12-4 and J is TRBJ1-1; TRBD1 matches at 7 bases. J was trimmed by 6 bases and V by 10 bases; bases with no gene match: 20. This CDR3 spans 16 amino acids. The DNA of the CDR3 is TGTGCCACCACCAAGGGGAGACAGGGCCCCTCCGCTGAAGCTTTCTTT. Translating it yields CATTKGRQGPSAEAFF.

The V gene is TRBV6-5, the J gene TRBJ2-3; 14 positions agree with TRBD2. Trimming took 0 bases from V and 6 from J; bases not matched to a gene: 5. Germline lookup yields CDR1 MNHEY and CDR2 SVGAGI. The CDR3 length is 17 residues. CDR3 bases: TGTGCCAGCAGTTACTCGGGGACTAGCGGGGGAGGGGATACGCAGTATTTT. Amino acids: CASSYSGTSGGGDTQYF.

This clonotype was seen a handful of times. The V call is TRBV20-1, the J call TRBJ1-5; no reliable D call. The CDR3 contains 13 residues. Germline CDR1 DFQATT, CDR2 SNEGSKA (reference sequence). The ends were cut back, 5 bases at V and 5 bases at J, with 13 bases in the middle. The CDR3 protein is CSARSWTDQPQHF. The DNA for the CDR3 is TGCAGTGCTCGTAGTTGGACGGATCAGCCCCAGCATTTT.

V gene TRBV24-1 combines with J gene TRBJ2-5, with no clear D. The V and J ends lost 3 bases and 1 base respectively, with 11 bases between them. The length of the CDR3 is 15 residues. CDR1 is KGHDR and CDR2 is SFDVKD in the germline V gene. CDR3 coding DNA: TGTGCCACCAGTGATGGGCGGACCCTCCAAGAGACCCAGTACTTC. Translated, it gives CATSDGRTLQETQYF.

This clonotype was counted between two and nine times. The V gene is TRBV20-1, the J gene TRBJ1-1, with a possible D match to TRBD1 (5 bases). V was cut by 6 bases and J by 5 bases, with 13 bases left in between. The CDR3 has 12 amino acids. Germline assignment: CDR1 DFQATT and CDR2 SNEGSKA (reference sequence). The CDR3 DNA is TGCAGTGCCCCCTCGGGGGGGACTGAAGCTTTCTTT. Translated, it gives CSAPSGGTEAFF.

The V gene is TRBV19, the J gene TRBJ1-3; D ambiguous. The CDR3 sequence is 13 residues long. The ends were cut back, 5 bases at V and 0 bases at J, with 5 bases in the middle. The germline V gene has CDR1 LNHDA and CDR2 SQIVND (reference sequence). The CDR3 reads CASSWSSGNTIYF. CDR3 coding DNA: TGTGCCAGTAGTTGGAGCTCTGGAAACACCATATATTTT. The whole variable domain, remainder taken from reference TRBV19 and TRBJ1-3, is DGGITQSPKYLFRKEGQNVTLSCEQNLNHDAMYWYRQDPGQGLRLIYYSQIVNDFQKGDIAEGYSVSREKKESFPLTVTSAQKNPTAFYLCASSWSSGNTIYFGEGSWLTVV.

This rearrangement joins TRBV7-8 to TRBJ2-7, with D possibly TRBD2 on 6 matching bases. CDR3 length: 13 amino acids. V gave up 11 bases and J gave up 3 bases, with 17 bases separating them. The germline V gene has CDR1 SGHVS and CDR2 FQNEAQ. CDR3 residues: CAGRPRGSYEQYF. DNA for the CDR3: TGTGCCGGTCGTCCCCGGGGGAGCTACGAGCAGTACTTC. Complete variable domain (other parts from reference TRBV7-8 and TRBJ2-7): GAGVSQSPRYKVAKRGQDVALRCDPISGHVSLFWYQQALGQGPEFLTYFQNEAQLDKSGLPSDRFFAERPEGSVSTLKIQRTQQEDSAVYLCAGRPRGSYEQYFGPGTRLTVT.

This sequence joins TRBV2 and TRBJ2-7; the D is unclear. Germline V gene lookup returns CDR1 SNHLY and CDR2 FYNNEI. Deletions cut 8 bases from V and 2 bases from J, with 16 bases between. The length of the CDR3 is 14 residues. DNA of the CDR3: TGTGCCAGCCGTTTTCAACGAGAGACCTACGAGCAGTACTTC. This codes for CASRFQRETYEQYF.

The chain has TRBV27 and TRBJ2-5, with 10 bases lining up with TRBD2. Germline V gene sequence: CDR1 MNHEY, CDR2 SMNVEV (reference sequence). The trim removed 7 bases at V and 3 bases at J, leaving 8 bases unmatched. The CDR3 extends over 15 amino acids. The CDR3 DNA reads as TGTGCCAGCAATCCCAGAGGACTAGCGGAAGAGACCCAGTACTTC. Translating it yields CASNPRGLAEETQYF.

The sample holds a few counts of this clonotype. The gene calls are TRBV7-9 and TRBJ1-2, with D unclear. Germline CDR1 and CDR2: SEHNR and FQNEAQ (reference sequence). The CDR3 contains 15 residues. V lost 6 bases and J 3 bases, leaving 17 bases between the germline ends. Here the CDR3 reads CASSLKGSPYYGYTF. For the CDR3, the DNA is TGTGCCAGCAGTCTTAAGGGTAGCCCCTACTATGGCTACACCTTC.

This clonotype has only a few counts. The V gene is TRBV2, the J gene TRBJ1-2; D is possibly TRBD1 (5 bases). Germline CDR1 reads SNHLY; CDR2 reads FYNNEI. Trimming left V 6 bases short and J 5 bases short, with 16 bases between. The CDR3 loop spans 14 amino acids. The CDR3 bases are TGTGCCAGCAGCTCAATGGACACCTTGTATGGCTACACCTTC. Translating it yields CASSSMDTLYGYTF.

V usage is TRBV21-1 and J usage is TRBJ2-5. TRBV21-1 is flagged as a pseudogene. The CDR3 length is 15 residues. The DNA of the CDR3 is TGTGCCAGCAGCAAAATTTACAGAAAACAAGAGACCCAGTACTTC. It translates to CASSKIYRKQETQYF.